This TCR beta chain was observed in a study of metastatic and nonmetastatic thyroid tumors. Overall study results and limits: As reported, TCR beta diversity in blood and tumor was significantly higher in malignant thyroid tumors than in benign nodules.

The CDR3 is 14 amino acids. Germline CDR1 LNHDA, CDR2 SQIVND (reference sequence). The V end was cut by 5 bases, the J end by 2 bases, with 12 bases between. Via MiXCR, TCRdb re-called the PCR reads. The table shows tens of thousands of clones, with approximately 11% occurring only once. Treatment of any kind had been given to no patient before thyroid surgery. This clone was detected ten times or more. The antigen is unknown. This chain connects TRBV19 to TRBJ1-1, with no clear D. The TCR was taken from a female donor with papillary thyroid cancer or a benign thyroid nodule (not recorded which). Some clones in this sample may be carry-over from other donors' samples. Sequenced material: blood. The CDR3: CASSAAGGNTEAFF. The CDR3 DNA follows: TGTGCCAGTAGTGCTGCTGGCGGAAACACTGAAGCTTTCTTT.